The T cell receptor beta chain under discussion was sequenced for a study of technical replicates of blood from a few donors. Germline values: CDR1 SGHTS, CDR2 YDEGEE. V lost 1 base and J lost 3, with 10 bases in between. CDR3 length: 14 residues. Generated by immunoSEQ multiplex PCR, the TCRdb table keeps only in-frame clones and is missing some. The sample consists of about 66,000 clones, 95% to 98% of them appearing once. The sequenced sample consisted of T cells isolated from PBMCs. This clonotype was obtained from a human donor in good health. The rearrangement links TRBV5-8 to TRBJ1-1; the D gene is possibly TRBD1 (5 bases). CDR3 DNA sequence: TGTGCCAGCAGCTTGCCAGGGAAGTACACTGAAGCTTTCTTT. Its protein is CASSLPGKYTEAFF.